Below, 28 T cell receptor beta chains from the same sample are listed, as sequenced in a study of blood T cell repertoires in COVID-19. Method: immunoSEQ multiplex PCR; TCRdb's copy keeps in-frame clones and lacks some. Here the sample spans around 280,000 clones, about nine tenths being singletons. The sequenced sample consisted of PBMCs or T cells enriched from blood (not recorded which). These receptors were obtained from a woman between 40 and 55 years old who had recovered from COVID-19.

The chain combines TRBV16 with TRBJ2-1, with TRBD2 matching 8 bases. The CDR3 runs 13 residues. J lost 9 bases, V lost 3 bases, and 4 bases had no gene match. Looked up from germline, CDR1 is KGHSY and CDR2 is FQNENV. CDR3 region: CASSHSRGGEQFF. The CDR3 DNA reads TGTGCCAGCAGCCACTCCCGGGGGGGTGAGCAGTTCTTC.

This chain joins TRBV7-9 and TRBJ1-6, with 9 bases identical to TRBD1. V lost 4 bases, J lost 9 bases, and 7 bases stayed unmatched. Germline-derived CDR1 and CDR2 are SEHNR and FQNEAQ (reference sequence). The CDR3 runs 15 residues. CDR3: CASSSGTGRASPLHF. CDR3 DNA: TGTGCCAGCAGCTCAGGGACAGGGAGGGCTTCACCCCTCCACTTT.

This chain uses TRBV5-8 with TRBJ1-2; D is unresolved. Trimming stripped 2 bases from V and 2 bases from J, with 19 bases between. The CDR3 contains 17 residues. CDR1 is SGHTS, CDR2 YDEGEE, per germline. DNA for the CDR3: TGTGCCAGCAGCTTACCCTCCTTATGGAGCCTCAACTATGGCTACACCTTC. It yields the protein CASSLPSLWSLNYGYTF.

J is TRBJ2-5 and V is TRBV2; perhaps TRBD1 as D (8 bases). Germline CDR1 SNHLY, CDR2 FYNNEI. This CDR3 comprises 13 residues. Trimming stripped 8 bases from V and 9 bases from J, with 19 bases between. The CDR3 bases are TGTGCCAGCGGAGACAGGGGAGGGATGGCCCAGTACTTC. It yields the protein CASGDRGGMAQYF.

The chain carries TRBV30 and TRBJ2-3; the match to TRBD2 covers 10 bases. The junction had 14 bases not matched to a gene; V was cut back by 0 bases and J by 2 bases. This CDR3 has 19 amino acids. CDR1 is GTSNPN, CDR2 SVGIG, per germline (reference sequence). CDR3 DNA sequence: TGTGCCTGGAGTGTAAGGCTAGCGGGGGTTCTCGTACCCACAGATACGCAGTATTTT. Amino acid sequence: CAWSVRLAGVLVPTDTQYF.

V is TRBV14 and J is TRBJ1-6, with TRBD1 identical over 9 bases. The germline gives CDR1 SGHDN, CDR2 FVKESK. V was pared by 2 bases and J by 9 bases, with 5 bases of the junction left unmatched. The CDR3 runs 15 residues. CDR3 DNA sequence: TGTGCCAGCAGCCAAACAGGGGGCTTTGGTTCACCCCTCCACTTT. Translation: CASSQTGGFGSPLHF.

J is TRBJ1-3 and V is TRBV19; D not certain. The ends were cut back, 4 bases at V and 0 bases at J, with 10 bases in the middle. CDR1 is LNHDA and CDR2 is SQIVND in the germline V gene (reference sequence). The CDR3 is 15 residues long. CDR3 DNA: TGTGCCAGTAGTAACCCGGCAGGCTCTGGAAACACCATATATTTT. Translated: CASSNPAGSGNTIYF. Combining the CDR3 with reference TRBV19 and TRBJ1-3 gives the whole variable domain DGGITQSPKYLFRKEGQNVTLSCEQNLNHDAMYWYRQDPGQGLRLIYYSQIVNDFQKGDIAEGYSVSREKKESFPLTVTSAQKNPTAFYLCASSNPAGSGNTIYFGEGSWLTVV.

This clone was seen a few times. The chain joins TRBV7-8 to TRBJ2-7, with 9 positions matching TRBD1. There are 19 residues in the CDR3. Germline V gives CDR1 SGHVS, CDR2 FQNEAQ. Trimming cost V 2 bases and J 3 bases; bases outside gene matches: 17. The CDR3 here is CASSLFRFWAGQGNYEQYF. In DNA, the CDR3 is TGTGCCAGCAGCTTATTTCGCTTCTGGGCGGGACAGGGAAACTACGAGCAGTACTTC. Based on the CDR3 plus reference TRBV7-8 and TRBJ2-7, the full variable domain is GAGVSQSPRYKVAKRGQDVALRCDPISGHVSLFWYQQALGQGPEFLTYFQNEAQLDKSGLPSDRFFAERPEGSVSTLKIQRTQQEDSAVYLCASSLFRFWAGQGNYEQYFGPGTRLTVT.

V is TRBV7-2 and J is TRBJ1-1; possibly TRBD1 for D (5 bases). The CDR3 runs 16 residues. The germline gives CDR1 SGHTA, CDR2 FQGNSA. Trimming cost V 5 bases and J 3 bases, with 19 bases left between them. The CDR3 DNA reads TGTGCCAGCAGCCCCAACTCCGCCGGGGGTGACACTGAAGCTTTCTTT. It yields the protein CASSPNSAGGDTEAFF.

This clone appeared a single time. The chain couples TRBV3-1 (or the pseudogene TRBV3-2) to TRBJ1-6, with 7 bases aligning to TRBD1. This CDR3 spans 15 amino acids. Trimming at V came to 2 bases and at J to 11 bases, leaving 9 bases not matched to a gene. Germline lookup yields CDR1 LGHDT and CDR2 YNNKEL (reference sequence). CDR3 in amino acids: CASSQPDRDSPPLHF. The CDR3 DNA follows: TGTGCCAGCAGCCAACCCGACAGGGATTCCCCACCCCTCCACTTT.

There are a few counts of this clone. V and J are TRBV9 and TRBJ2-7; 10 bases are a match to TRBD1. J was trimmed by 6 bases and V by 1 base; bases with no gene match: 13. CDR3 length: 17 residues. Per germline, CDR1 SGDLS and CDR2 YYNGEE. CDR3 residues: CASSVRAATGGASEQYF. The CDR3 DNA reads TGTGCCAGCAGCGTAAGGGCCGCGACAGGGGGCGCGTCCGAGCAGTACTTC.

DNA for the CDR3: TGCGCCAGCAGCCAAGAGTCGGCAGGGGTCTATGGCTACACCTTC. Its translation is CASSQESAGVYGYTF. V usage is TRBV4-1 and J usage is TRBJ1-2; TRBD1 might be the D (6 bases). This CDR3 contains 15 residues. From germline, CDR1 is MGHRA and CDR2 YSYEKL. V was trimmed by 0 bases and J by 4 bases, leaving 12 bases between them.

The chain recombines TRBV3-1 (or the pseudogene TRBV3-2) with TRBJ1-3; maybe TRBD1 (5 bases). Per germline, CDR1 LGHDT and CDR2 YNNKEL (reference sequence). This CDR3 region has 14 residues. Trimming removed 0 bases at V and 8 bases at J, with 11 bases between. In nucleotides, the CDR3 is TGTGCCAGCAGCCAAGATGGCAGGGTATACACCATATATTTT. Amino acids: CASSQDGRVYTIYF.

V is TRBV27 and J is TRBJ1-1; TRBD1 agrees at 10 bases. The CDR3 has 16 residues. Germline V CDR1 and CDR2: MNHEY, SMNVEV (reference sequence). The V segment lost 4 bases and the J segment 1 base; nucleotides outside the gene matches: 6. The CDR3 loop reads CASSSDRGRGNTEAFF. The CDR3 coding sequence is TGTGCCAGCAGTTCAGACAGGGGGCGGGGGAACACTGAAGCTTTCTTT.

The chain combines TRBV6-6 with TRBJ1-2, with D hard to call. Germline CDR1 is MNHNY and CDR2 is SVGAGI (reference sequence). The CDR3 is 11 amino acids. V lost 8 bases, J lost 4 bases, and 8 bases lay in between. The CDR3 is CASGWFYGYTF. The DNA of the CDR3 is TGTGCCAGCGGCTGGTTCTATGGCTACACCTTC.

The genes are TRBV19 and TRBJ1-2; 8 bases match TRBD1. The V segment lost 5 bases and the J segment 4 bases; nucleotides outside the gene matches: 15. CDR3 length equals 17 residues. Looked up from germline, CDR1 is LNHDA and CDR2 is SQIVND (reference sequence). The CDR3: CASSERDRLRSIYGYTF. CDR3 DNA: TGTGCCAGTAGTGAGAGGGACAGGTTAAGGAGTATCTATGGCTACACCTTC.

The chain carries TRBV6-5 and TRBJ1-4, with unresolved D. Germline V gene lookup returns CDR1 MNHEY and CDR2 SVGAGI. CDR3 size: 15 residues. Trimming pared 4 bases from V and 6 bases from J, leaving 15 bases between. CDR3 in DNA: TGTGCCAGCAGTTTCCGTGGCGGGGATCATGAAAAACTGTTTTTT. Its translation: CASSFRGGDHEKLFF.

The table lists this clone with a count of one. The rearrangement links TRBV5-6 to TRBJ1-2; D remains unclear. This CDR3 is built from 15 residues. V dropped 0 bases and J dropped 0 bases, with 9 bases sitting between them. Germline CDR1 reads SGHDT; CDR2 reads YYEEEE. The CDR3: CASSLAGQPNYGYTF. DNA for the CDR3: TGTGCCAGCAGCTTGGCGGGTCAGCCTAACTATGGCTACACCTTC.

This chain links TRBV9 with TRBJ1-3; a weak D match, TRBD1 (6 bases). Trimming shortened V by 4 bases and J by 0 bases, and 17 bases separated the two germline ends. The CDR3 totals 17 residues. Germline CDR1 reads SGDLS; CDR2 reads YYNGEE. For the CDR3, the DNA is TGTGCCAGCAGCATAAATCAACAGGGCTCCTCTGGAAACACCATATATTTT. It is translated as CASSINQQGSSGNTIYF.

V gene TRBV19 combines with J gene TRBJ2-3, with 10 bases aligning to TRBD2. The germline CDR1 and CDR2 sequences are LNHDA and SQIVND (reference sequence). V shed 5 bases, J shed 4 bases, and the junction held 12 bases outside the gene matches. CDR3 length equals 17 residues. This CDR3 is CASSPRLAGSPPDTQYF. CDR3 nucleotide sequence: TGTGCCAGTAGTCCCCGACTAGCGGGTAGTCCCCCAGATACGCAGTATTTT.

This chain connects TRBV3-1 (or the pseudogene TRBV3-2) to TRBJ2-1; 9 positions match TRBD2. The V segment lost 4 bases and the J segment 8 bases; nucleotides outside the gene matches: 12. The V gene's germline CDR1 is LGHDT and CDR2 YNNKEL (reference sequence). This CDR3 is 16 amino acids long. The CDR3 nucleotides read TGTGCCAGCAGCCCCCGCCTAGCGGGGTTCTATCATGAGCAGTTCTTC. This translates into CASSPRLAGFYHEQFF.

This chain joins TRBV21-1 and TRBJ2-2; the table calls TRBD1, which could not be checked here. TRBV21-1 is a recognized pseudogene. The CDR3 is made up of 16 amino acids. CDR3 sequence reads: CASSRNRVKDTGELFF. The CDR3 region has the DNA TGTGCCAGCAGCAGGAACAGGGTCAAAGACACCGGGGAGCTGTTTTTT.

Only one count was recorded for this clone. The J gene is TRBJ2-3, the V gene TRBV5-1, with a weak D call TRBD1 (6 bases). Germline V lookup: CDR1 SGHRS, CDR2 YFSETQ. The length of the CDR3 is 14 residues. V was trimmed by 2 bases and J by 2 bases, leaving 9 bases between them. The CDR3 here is CASSLMGHTDTQYF. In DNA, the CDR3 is TGCGCCAGCAGCTTAATGGGACACACAGATACGCAGTATTTT.

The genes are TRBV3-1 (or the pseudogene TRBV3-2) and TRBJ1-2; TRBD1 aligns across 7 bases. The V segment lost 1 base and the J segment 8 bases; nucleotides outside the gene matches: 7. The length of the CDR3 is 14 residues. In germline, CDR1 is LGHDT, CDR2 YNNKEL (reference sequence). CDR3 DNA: TGTGCCAGCAGCCAAGTCGACAGGGCTTGGGGCTACACCTTC. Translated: CASSQVDRAWGYTF.

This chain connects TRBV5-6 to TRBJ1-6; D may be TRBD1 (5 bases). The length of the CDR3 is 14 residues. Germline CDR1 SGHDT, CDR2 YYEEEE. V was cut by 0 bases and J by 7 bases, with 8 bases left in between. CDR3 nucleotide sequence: TGTGCCAGCAGCTTGGAACGGGGGAATTCACCCCTCCACTTT. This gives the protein CASSLERGNSPLHF. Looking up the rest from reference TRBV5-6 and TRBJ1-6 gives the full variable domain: DAGVTQSPTHLIKTRGQQVTLRCSPKSGHDTVSWYQQALGQGPQFIFQYYEEEERQRGNFPDRFSGHQFPNYSSELNVNALLLGDSALYLCASSLERGNSPLHFGNGTRLTVT.

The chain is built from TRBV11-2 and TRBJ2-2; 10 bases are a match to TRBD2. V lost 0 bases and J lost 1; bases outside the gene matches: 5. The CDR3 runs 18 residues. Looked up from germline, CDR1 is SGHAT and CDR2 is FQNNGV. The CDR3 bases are TGTGCCAGCAGCTTAGAACCTAGCGGGGGCCAGAACACCGGGGAGCTGTTTTTT. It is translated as CASSLEPSGGQNTGELFF.

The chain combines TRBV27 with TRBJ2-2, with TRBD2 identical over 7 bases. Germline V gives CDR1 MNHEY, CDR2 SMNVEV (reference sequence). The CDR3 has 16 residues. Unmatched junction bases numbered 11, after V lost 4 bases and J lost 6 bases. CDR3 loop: CASSSSWAGRAGELFF. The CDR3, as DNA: TGTGCCAGCAGTTCATCGTGGGCAGGGAGGGCCGGGGAGCTGTTTTTT.

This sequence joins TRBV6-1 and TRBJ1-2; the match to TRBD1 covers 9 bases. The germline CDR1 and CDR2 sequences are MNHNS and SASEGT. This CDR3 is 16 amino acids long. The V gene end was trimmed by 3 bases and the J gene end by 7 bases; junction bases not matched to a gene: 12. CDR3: CASSDWDRVSLLGYTF. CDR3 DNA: TGTGCCAGCAGTGATTGGGACAGGGTTTCGCTTCTTGGCTACACCTTC.